This T cell receptor (beta chain) was obtained from a study of beta chain features in type 1 diabetes. CDR3 length equals 15 residues. The V end was cut by 7 bases, the J end by 0 bases, with 15 bases between. The germline V gene has CDR1 MNHEY and CDR2 SVGAGI. The sequenced template was cDNA made from the entire isolated RNA. TCRdb's copy holds only in-frame clones and misses some; the assay was immunoSEQ multiplex PCR. This table holds 35,000 to 50,000 clones, 50% found once. For this clone: Its cognate antigen is unknown.

Broader study findings: Still unanswered here is whether HLA type influences TCRB rearrangement. The naive, central memory and Treg TCRB repertoires showed an apparent similarity that was greater among patients than among healthy donors.

V and J are TRBV6-5 and TRBJ1-1, with D perhaps matching TRBD1 (6 bases). The sequence came from a woman aged 25 to 39 in good health. Sequencing was done on a sample of stem cell memory CD4+ T cells from blood. CDR3 protein: CASKIGGPMNTEAFF. The DNA of the CDR3 is TGTGCCAGCAAGATTGGGGGCCCCATGAACACTGAAGCTTTCTTT.